This section outlines one T cell receptor (beta chain) sequence together with its context. The antigen is unknown. The CDR3 has 15 residues. CDR1 and CDR2 (germline): SEHNR, FQNEAQ (reference sequence). Between the trimmed V and J ends, which lost 5 bases and 6 bases, there was a span of 17 bases. The entirety of the isolated RNA underwent reverse transcription, so expressed TCRB transcripts were sequenced. Some clones are missing from TCRdb's copy, which holds only in-frame ones; the method was immunoSEQ multiplex PCR. Of under 300,000 clones detected, 11% appear once; the ten largest clones hold roughly 0.017%. This entry is derived from a study of beta chain features in type 1 diabetes. Findings of the study overall: Type 1 diabetes patients showed a moderate but significant shortening of TCRB CDR3s in all four CD4+ subsets.

The clonotype originates from a man aged 25-40 years with type 1 diabetes. The chain is built from TRBV7-9 and TRBJ2-1; possibly TRBD1 for D (5 bases). The sample consisted of naive CD4+ T cells from blood. The CDR3 nucleotides read TGTGCCAGCAGCCCCAGGGTGGACCAGTTCAATGAGCAGTTCTTC. The encoded protein is CASSPRVDQFNEQFF.